This T cell receptor (beta chain) was obtained from a study of blood T cell repertoires in COVID-19. Generated by immunoSEQ multiplex PCR, the TCRdb table keeps only in-frame clones and is missing some. This repertoire shows 290,000 or so clones, about 90% found once; its top ten account for 3.5% to 4.5%. The CDR3 runs 13 residues. V was clipped by 3 bases and J by 3 bases, with 9 bases between them. CDR1 and CDR2 (germline): KGHSH, LQKENI. The chain joins TRBV18 to TRBJ2-7; the D gene is possibly TRBD1 (6 bases). This TCR derives from a woman aged 18-29 years with acute COVID-19. The sample taken for sequencing was PBMCs or T cells enriched from blood (not recorded which). The CDR3 spells CASSPDSDYEQYF. The CDR3 DNA reads TGTGCCAGCTCACCGGACAGCGACTACGAGCAGTACTTC.